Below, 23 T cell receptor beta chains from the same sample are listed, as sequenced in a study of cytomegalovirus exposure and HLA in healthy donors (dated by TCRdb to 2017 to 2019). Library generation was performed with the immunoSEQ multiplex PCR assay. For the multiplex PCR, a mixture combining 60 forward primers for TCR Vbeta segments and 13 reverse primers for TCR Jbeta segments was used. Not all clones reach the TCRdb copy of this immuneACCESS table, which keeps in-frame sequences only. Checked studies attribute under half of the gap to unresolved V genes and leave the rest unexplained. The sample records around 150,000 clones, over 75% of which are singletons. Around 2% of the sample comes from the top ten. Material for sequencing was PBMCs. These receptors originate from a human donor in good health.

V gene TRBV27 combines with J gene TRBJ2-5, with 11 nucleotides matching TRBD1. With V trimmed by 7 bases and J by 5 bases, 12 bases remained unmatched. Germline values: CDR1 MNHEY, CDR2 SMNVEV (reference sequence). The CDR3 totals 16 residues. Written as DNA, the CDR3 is TGTGCCAGCACCCCTTTCCGGACAGGGGGCTGGGAGACCCAGTACTTC. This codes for CASTPFRTGGWETQYF.

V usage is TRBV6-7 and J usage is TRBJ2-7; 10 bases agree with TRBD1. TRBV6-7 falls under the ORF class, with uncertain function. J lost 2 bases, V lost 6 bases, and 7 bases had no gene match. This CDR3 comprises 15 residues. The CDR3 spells CASSRRDRGAYEQYF. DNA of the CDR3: TGTGCCAGCAGCCGCCGGGACAGGGGTGCCTACGAGCAGTACTTC.

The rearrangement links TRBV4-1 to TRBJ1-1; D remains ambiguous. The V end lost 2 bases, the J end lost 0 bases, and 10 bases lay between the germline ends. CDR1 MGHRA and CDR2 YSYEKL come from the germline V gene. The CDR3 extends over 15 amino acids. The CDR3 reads CASSQPPGLNTEAFF. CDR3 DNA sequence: TGCGCCAGCAGCCAACCCCCAGGATTGAACACTGAAGCTTTCTTT.

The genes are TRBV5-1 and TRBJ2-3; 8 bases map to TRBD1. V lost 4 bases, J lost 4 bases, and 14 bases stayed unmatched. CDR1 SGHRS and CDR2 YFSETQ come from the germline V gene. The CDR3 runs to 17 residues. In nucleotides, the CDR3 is TGCGCCAGCAGCCCAGCATGGACAGGGTATGGTGCAGATACGCAGTATTTT. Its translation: CASSPAWTGYGADTQYF.

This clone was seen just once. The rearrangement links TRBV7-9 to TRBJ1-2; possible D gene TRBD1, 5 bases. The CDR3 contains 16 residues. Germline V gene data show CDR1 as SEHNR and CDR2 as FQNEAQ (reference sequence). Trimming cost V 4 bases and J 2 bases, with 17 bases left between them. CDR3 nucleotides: TGTGCCAGCAGCTCCCGACCGGGACTAGGGAACTATGGCTACACCTTC. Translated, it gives CASSSRPGLGNYGYTF.

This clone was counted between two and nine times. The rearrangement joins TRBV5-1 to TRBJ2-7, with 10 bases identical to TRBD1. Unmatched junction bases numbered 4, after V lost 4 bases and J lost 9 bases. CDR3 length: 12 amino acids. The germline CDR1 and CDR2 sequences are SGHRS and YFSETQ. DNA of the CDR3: TGCGCCAGCAGCGTGGACAGGGGGGCGCAGTACTTC. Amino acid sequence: CASSVDRGAQYF.

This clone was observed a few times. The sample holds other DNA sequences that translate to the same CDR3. The CDR3 sequence: CASSYSTSGGQETQYF. The CDR3 nucleotides are TGTGCCAGCAGTTACTCGACTAGCGGGGGGCAAGAGACCCAGTACTTC. J is TRBJ2-5 and V is TRBV6-5; TRBD2 matches at 13 bases. Germline CDR1 MNHEY, CDR2 SVGAGI. V was pared by 0 bases and J by 2 bases, with 0 bases of the junction left unmatched. This CDR3 comprises 16 residues.

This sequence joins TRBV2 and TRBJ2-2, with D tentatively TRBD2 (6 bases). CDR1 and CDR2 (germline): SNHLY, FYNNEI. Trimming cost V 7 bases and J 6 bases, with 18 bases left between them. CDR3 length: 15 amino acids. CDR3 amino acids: CASISLATFPGELFF. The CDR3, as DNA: TGTGCCAGCATATCACTAGCTACATTCCCCGGGGAGCTGTTTTTT.

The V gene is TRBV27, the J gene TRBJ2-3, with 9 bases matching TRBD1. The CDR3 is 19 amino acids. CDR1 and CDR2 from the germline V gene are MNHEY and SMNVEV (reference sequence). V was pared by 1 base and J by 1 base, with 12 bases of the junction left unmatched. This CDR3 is CASSLYTPGQGDGTDTQYF. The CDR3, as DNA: TGTGCCAGCAGTTTATACACCCCGGGACAGGGAGACGGCACAGATACGCAGTATTTT.

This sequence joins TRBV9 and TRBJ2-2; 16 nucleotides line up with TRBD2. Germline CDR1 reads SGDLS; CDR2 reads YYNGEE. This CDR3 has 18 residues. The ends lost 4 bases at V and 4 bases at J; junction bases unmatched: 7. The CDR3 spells CASSTGLAGGRGTGELFF. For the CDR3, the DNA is TGTGCCAGCAGCACGGGACTAGCGGGGGGGCGGGGCACCGGGGAGCTGTTTTTT.

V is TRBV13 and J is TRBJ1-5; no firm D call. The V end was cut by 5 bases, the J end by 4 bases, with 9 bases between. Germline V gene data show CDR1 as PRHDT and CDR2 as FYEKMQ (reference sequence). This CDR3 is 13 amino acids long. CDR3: CASSTRENQPQHF. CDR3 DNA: TGTGCCAGCAGCACCCGAGAAAATCAGCCCCAGCATTTT.

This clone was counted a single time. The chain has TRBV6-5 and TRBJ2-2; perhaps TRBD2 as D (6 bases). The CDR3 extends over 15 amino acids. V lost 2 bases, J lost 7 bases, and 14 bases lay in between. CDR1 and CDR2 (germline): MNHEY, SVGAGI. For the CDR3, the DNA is TGTGCCAGCAGTTACCACAGCGGCGGGGACGGGGAGCTGTTTTTT. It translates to CASSYHSGGDGELFF.

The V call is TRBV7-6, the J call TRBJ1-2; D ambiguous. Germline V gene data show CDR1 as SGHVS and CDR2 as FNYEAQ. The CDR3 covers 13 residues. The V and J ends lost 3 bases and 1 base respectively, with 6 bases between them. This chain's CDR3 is CASSFPSNYGYTF. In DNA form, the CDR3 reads TGTGCCAGCAGCTTTCCCAGTAACTATGGCTACACCTTC.

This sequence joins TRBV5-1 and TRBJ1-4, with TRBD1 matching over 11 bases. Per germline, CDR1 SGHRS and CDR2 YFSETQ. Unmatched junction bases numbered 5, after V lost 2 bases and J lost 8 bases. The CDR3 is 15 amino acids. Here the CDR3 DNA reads TGCGCCAGCAGCTTTTGGGGACAGGGGGGCGAAAAACTGTTTTTT. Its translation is CASSFWGQGGEKLFF.

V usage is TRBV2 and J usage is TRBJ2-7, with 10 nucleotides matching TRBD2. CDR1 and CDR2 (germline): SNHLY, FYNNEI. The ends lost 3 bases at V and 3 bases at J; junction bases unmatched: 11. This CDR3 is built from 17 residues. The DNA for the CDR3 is TGTGCCAGCAGTGACAATAGCGGGGGGACCTATTTCTACGAGCAGTACTTC. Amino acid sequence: CASSDNSGGTYFYEQYF.

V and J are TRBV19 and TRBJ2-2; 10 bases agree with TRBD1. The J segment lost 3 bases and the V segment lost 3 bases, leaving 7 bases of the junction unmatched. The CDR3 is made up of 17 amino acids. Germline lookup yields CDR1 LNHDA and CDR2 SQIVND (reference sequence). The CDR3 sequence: CASSMGQGFLYTGELFF. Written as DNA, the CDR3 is TGTGCCAGTAGTATGGGACAGGGGTTCTTGTACACCGGGGAGCTGTTTTTT. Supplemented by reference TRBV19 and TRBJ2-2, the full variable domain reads DGGITQSPKYLFRKEGQNVTLSCEQNLNHDAMYWYRQDPGQGLRLIYYSQIVNDFQKGDIAEGYSVSREKKESFPLTVTSAQKNPTAFYLCASSMGQGFLYTGELFFGEGSRLTVL.

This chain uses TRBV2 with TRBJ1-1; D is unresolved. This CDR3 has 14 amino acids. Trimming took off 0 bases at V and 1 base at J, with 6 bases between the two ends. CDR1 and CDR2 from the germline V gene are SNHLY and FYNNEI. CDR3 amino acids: CASSEAGRNTEAFF. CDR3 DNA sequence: TGTGCCAGCAGTGAAGCGGGGAGGAACACTGAAGCTTTCTTT. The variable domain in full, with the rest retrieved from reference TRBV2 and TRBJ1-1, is EPEVTQTPSHQVTQMGQEVILRCVPISNHLYFYWYRQILGQKVEFLVSFYNNEISEKSEIFDDQFSVERPDGSNFTLKIRSTKLEDSAMYFCASSEAGRNTEAFFGQGTRLTVV.

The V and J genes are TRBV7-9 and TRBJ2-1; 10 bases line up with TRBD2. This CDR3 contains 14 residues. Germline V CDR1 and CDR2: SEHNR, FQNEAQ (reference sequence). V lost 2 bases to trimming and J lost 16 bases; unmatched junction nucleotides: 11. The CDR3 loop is CASSLPFTAGGLFF. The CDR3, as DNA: TGTGCCAGCAGCTTACCCTTCACAGCGGGGGGGCTCTTCTTC.

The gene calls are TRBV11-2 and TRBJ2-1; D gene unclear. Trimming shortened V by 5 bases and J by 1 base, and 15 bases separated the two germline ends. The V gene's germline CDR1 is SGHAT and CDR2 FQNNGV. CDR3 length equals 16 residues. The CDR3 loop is CASSLMSGQSYNEQFF. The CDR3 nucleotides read TGTGCCAGCAGCCTAATGTCTGGGCAGTCCTACAATGAGCAGTTCTTC.

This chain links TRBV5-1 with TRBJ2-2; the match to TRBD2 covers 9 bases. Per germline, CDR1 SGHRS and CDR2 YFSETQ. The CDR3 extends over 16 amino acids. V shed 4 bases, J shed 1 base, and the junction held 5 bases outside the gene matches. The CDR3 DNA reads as TGCGCCAGCAGCCGCGGACTAGCGAGGAACACCGGGGAGCTGTTTTTT. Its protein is CASSRGLARNTGELFF. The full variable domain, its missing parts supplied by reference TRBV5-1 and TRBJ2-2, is KAGVTQTPRYLIKTRGQQVTLSCSPISGHRSVSWYQQTPGQGLQFLFEYFSETQRNKGNFPGRFSGRQFSNSRSEMNVSTLELGDSALYLCASSRGLARNTGELFFGEGSRLTVL.

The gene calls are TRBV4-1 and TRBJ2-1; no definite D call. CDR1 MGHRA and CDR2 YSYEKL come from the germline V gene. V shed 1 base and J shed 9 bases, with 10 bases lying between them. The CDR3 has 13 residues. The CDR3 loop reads CASSQVGDGEQFF. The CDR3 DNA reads TGCGCCAGCAGCCAAGTAGGAGATGGTGAGCAGTTCTTC.

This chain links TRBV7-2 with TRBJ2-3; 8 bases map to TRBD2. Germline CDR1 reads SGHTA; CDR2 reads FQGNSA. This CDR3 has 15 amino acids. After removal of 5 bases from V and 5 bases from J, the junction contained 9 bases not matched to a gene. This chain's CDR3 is CASSTRGGLGDTQYF. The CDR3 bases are TGTGCCAGCAGCACTCGGGGGGGCCTAGGAGATACGCAGTATTTT.

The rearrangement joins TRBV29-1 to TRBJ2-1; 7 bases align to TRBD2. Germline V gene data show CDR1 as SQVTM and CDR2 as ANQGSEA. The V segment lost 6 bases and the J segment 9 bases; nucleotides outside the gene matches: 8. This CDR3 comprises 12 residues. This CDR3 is CSVNPRGVEQFF. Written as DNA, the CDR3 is TGCAGCGTGAATCCACGGGGGGTTGAGCAGTTCTTC.